One and the same sample provided the 21 T cell receptor beta chains below, sequenced in a study of blood T cell repertoires in COVID-19. The repertoire was sequenced with immunoSEQ multiplex PCR; TCRdb's copy has only in-frame clones and lacks some. Of roughly 250,000 clones in the sample, approximately 86% were seen once. The sequencing input was peripheral blood. The receptor set was obtained from a young woman with acute or convalescent COVID-19.

The chain joins TRBV5-1 to TRBJ2-7; 9 bases line up with TRBD2. Germline V lookup: CDR1 SGHRS, CDR2 YFSETQ. The CDR3 is 13 amino acids. V shed 5 bases and J 3 bases; nucleotides not matched to a gene: 3. The CDR3 DNA follows: TGCGCCAGCAGATTAGCGGGAGACTACGAGCAGTACTTC. Translation gives CASRLAGDYEQYF.

The genes are TRBV11-3 and TRBJ1-2; D perhaps matches TRBD1 (5 bases). The CDR3 runs to 12 residues. CDR1 SGHNT and CDR2 YENEEA come from the germline V gene. V was pared by 5 bases and J by 3 bases, with 7 bases between. The CDR3 spells CASSQQDYGYTF. The CDR3 DNA reads TGTGCCAGCAGCCAACAGGACTATGGCTACACCTTC.

The chain employs TRBV18 and TRBJ2-7; TRBD1 might be the D (5 bases). V lost 0 bases, J lost 2 bases, and 8 bases lay in between. The CDR3 is 14 residues long. CDR1 KGHSH and CDR2 LQKENI come from the germline V gene. The CDR3 protein is CASSPPTATYEQYF. For the CDR3, the DNA is TGTGCCAGCTCACCACCGACAGCTACCTACGAGCAGTACTTC.

The V and J genes are TRBV19 and TRBJ2-3; 8 nucleotides agree with TRBD1. This CDR3 region has 16 residues. Germline CDR1 reads LNHDA; CDR2 reads SQIVND (reference sequence). V shed 9 bases, J shed 4 bases, and the junction held 15 bases outside the gene matches. The CDR3 loop reads CASNPRGRGGPDTQYF. The CDR3 DNA follows: TGTGCCAGCAACCCCAGGGGGCGAGGGGGCCCAGATACGCAGTATTTT.

The chain couples TRBV19 to TRBJ2-1, with 8 bases lining up with TRBD2. Trimming cost V 7 bases and J 8 bases; bases outside gene matches: 13. The CDR3 contains 15 residues. Germline loops: CDR1 LNHDA, CDR2 SQIVND (reference sequence). In DNA form, the CDR3 reads TGTGCCAGTACCTCCGGGACTAGGGGTGCGTATGAGCAGTTCTTC. It codes for CASTSGTRGAYEQFF.

The rearrangement links TRBV7-2 to TRBJ2-3; 12 positions agree with TRBD2. Germline V gene data show CDR1 as SGHTA and CDR2 as FQGNSA. The V and J ends lost 1 base and 0 bases, in that order; junction bases with no gene match: 5. This CDR3 has 18 residues. The CDR3 nucleotides are TGTGCCAGCAGCTTAGGGGCAGGGACTAGCGGGAGCACAGATACGCAGTATTTT. Its protein product is CASSLGAGTSGSTDTQYF.

The chain recombines TRBV5-1 with TRBJ2-6; maybe TRBD1 (5 bases). The germline CDR1 and CDR2 sequences are SGHRS and YFSETQ. This CDR3 comprises 20 residues. V was shortened by 1 base and J by 0 bases, with 20 bases between the two germline ends. CDR3 nucleotide sequence: TGCGCCAGCAGCTTGTGGCCCCAGGGTTCCACTGACTCTGGGGCCAACGTCCTGACTTTC. This gives the protein CASSLWPQGSTDSGANVLTF.

J is TRBJ2-5 and V is TRBV18; D is ambiguous. Trimming left V 0 bases short and J 0 bases short, with 5 bases between. The CDR3 length is 14 residues. Germline V gene sequence: CDR1 KGHSH, CDR2 LQKENI. CDR3: CASSPPSHQETQYF. CDR3 nucleotide sequence: TGTGCCAGCTCACCACCGAGTCACCAAGAGACCCAGTACTTC.

The rearrangement links TRBV30 to TRBJ1-3, with 8 bases identical to TRBD1. Germline loops: CDR1 GTSNPN, CDR2 SVGIG (reference sequence). This CDR3 spans 13 amino acids. J was trimmed by 4 bases and V by 3 bases; bases with no gene match: 2. CDR3 bases: TGTGCCTGGAGCTGGACAGGGGGAAACACCATATATTTT. Its translation is CAWSWTGGNTIYF.

The gene calls are TRBV6-5 and TRBJ2-7, with unresolved D. Germline assignment: CDR1 MNHEY and CDR2 SVGAGI. Between the trimmed V and J ends, which lost 5 bases and 6 bases, there was a span of 8 bases. The CDR3 extends over 11 amino acids. The CDR3 is CASSTPGEQYF. The CDR3 nucleotides are TGTGCCAGCAGTACTCCGGGCGAGCAGTACTTC.

The chain carries TRBV19 and TRBJ1-3; D is possibly TRBD1 (5 bases). The germline V and J ends were trimmed by 7 bases and 0 bases, with 10 bases remaining between them. From germline, CDR1 is LNHDA and CDR2 SQIVND (reference sequence). The CDR3 runs to 14 residues. CDR3 nucleotide sequence: TGTGCCAGTAACGGGGGGAGCTCTGGAAACACCATATATTTT. Its translation is CASNGGSSGNTIYF.

The V gene is TRBV6-2 or TRBV6-3, the J gene TRBJ2-1; D is possibly TRBD2 (5 bases). Germline CDR1 MNHEY, CDR2 SVGEGT. There are 15 residues in the CDR3. V was trimmed by 2 bases and J by 12 bases, leaving 20 bases between them. In DNA form, the CDR3 reads TGTGCCAGCAGTTACGGGCCGGGGAAACTGGTAGGGCAGTTCTTC. This encodes CASSYGPGKLVGQFF.

The rearrangement uses TRBV4-1 and TRBJ2-7; the match to TRBD2 covers 11 bases. The CDR3 is made up of 15 amino acids. Germline-derived CDR1 and CDR2 are MGHRA and YSYEKL. With 3 bases clipped from V and 2 bases from J, the junction kept 3 bases outside the gene matches. The CDR3 region is CASSHPSGRTYEQYF. The CDR3 coding sequence is TGCGCCAGCAGCCATCCTAGCGGGAGGACCTACGAGCAGTACTTC.

The V and J genes are TRBV11-2 and TRBJ1-4, with 9 bases that match TRBD1. The germline gives CDR1 SGHAT, CDR2 FQNNGV. V dropped 5 bases and J dropped 5; count of bases not matched to a gene: 3. This CDR3 spans 14 amino acids. CDR3 residues: CASSPTGGNEKLFF. In DNA, the CDR3 is TGTGCCAGCAGCCCAACAGGGGGCAATGAAAAACTGTTTTTT. Drawing the rest from reference TRBV11-2 and TRBJ1-4, the complete variable domain is EAGVAQSPRYKIIEKRQSVAFWCNPISGHATLYWYQQILGQGPKLLIQFQNNGVVDDSQLPKDRFSAERLKGVDSTLKIQPAKLEDSAVYLCASSPTGGNEKLFFGSGTQLSVL.

The CDR3 DNA reads TGTGCCAGCACCGACAGGGACCACGAGCAGTACTTC. Encoded protein: CASTDRDHEQYF. The chain recombines TRBV2 with TRBJ2-7, with 7 bases that match TRBD1. This CDR3 region has 12 residues. CDR1 and CDR2 from the germline V gene are SNHLY and FYNNEI. V trimming: 7 bases; J trimming: 5 bases; junction bases outside the gene matches: 5.

This chain links TRBV19 with TRBJ2-1, with D maybe TRBD2 (6 bases). Trimming left V 10 bases short and J 5 bases short, with 15 bases between. The germline V gene encodes CDR1 LNHDA and CDR2 SQIVND (reference sequence). The CDR3 has 13 residues. In DNA, the CDR3 is TGTGCCACCGCGGGACTTGCCCACAATGAGCAGTTCTTC. As protein: CATAGLAHNEQFF.

The V gene is TRBV29-1, the J gene TRBJ1-1; D unclear. Germline V gene lookup returns CDR1 SQVTM and CDR2 ANQGSEA. With 4 bases removed from V and 7 bases from J, the gap between germline ends came to 10 bases. CDR3 length: 11 residues. CDR3 loop: CSVVPQDEAFF. The CDR3 bases are TGCAGCGTTGTCCCGCAGGATGAAGCTTTCTTT.

This chain links TRBV9 with TRBJ1-2, with 9 bases matching TRBD1. From germline, CDR1 is SGDLS and CDR2 YYNGEE. The CDR3 spans 15 residues. Trimming cost V 0 bases and J 6 bases; bases outside gene matches: 6. This CDR3 is CASSVAGQGQNGYTF. The CDR3, as DNA: TGTGCCAGCAGCGTAGCGGGACAGGGTCAAAATGGCTACACCTTC.

The chain couples TRBV15 to TRBJ1-1, with unresolved D. This CDR3 is 15 amino acids long. Germline CDR1 LNHNV, CDR2 YYDKDF (reference sequence). The germline V and J ends were trimmed by 0 bases and 4 bases, with 12 bases remaining between them. In DNA form, the CDR3 reads TGTGCCACCAGCAGAGAACCAGGCGGGAGCACTGAAGCTTTCTTT. Translated, it gives CATSREPGGSTEAFF.

The chain couples TRBV19 to TRBJ1-2; 11 bases fit TRBD1. V shed 6 bases, J shed 7 bases, and the junction held 7 bases outside the gene matches. Germline V gene sequence: CDR1 LNHDA, CDR2 SQIVND (reference sequence). The CDR3 is 14 amino acids. The CDR3 loop reads CASSRDRGVSGYTF. CDR3 nucleotide sequence: TGTGCCAGTAGCAGGGACAGGGGGGTCTCTGGCTACACCTTC.

The chain joins TRBV5-8 to TRBJ2-3, with TRBD1 identical over 8 bases. V gave up 2 bases and J gave up 1 base; unmatched junction bases: 9. The CDR3 is 17 residues long. The V gene's germline CDR1 is SGHTS and CDR2 YDEGEE. The CDR3 DNA reads as TGTGCCAGCAGCTTTTCGGGGACAGGCTGGGGCACAGATACGCAGTATTTT. Its protein product is CASSFSGTGWGTDTQYF.